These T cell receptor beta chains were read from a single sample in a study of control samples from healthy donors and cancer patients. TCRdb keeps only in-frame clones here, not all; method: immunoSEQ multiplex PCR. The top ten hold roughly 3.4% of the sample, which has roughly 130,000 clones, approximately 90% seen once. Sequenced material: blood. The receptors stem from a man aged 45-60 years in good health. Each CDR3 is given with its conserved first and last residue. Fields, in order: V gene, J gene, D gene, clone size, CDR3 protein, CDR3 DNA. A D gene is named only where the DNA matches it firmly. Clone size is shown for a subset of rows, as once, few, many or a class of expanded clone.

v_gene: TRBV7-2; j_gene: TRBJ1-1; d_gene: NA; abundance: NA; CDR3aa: CASSFIGVFAFF; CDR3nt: TGTGCCAGCAGCTTTATTGGGGTGTTCGCTTTCTTT
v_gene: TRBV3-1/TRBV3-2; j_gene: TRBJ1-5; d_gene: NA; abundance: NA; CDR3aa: CASSQAAGNSNQPQHF; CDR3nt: TGTGCCAGCAGCCAAGCCGCGGGCAATAGCAATCAGCCCCAGCATTTT
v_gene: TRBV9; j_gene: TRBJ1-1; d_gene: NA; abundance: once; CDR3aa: CASSVAQGTEAFF; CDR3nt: TGTGCCAGCAGCGTAGCTCAGGGCACTGAAGCTTTCTTT
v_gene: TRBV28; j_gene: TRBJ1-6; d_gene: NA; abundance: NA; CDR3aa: CASSSTGRALHF; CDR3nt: TGTGCCAGCAGCAGTACAGGGAGAGCCCTCCACTTT
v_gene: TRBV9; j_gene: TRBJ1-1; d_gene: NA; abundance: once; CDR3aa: CASSVPKWGRNEAFF; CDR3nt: TGTGCCAGCAGCGTACCCAAGTGGGGGAGGAATGAAGCTTTCTTT
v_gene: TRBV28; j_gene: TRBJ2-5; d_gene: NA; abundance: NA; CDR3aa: CASRNPGGGQETQYF; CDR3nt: TGTGCCAGCAGAAACCCGGGGGGCGGCCAAGAGACCCAGTACTTC
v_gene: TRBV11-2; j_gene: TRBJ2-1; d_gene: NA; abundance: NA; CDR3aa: CASSAQFSGGSEQFF; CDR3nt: TGTGCCAGCAGCGCACAATTTAGTGGGGGTAGTGAGCAGTTCTTC
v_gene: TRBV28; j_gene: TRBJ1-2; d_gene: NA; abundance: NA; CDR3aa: CASSITGRGYTF; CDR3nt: TGTGCCAGCAGTATTACCGGGCGGGGCTACACCTTC
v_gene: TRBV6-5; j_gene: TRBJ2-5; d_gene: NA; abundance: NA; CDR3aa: CASSSRQIQETQYF; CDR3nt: TGTGCCAGCAGTTCCCGACAGATTCAAGAGACCCAGTACTTC
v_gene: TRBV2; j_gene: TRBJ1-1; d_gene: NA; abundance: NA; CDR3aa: CASSGGTEAFF; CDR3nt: TGTGCCAGCAGCGGCGGCACTGAAGCTTTCTTT
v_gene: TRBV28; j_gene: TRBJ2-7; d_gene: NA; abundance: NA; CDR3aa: CASTDSYEQYF; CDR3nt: TGTGCCAGCACCGACAGTTACGAGCAGTACTTC
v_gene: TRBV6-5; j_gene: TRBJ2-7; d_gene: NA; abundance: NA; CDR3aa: CASKDISYEQYF; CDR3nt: TGTGCCAGCAAAGACATTTCCTACGAGCAGTACTTC
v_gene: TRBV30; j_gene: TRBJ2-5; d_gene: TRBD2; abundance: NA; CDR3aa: CAWSPEPGGPETQYF; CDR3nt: TGTGCCTGGAGTCCAGAGCCGGGGGGGCCGGAGACCCAGTACTTC
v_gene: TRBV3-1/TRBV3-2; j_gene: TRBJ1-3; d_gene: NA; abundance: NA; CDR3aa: CASSQTAGSVDTIYF; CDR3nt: TGTGCCAGCAGCCAAACCGCAGGGTCTGTAGACACCATATATTTT
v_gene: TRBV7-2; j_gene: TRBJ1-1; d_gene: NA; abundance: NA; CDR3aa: CASSLAENTEAFF; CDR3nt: TGTGCCAGCAGCTTAGCTGAAAACACTGAAGCTTTCTTT
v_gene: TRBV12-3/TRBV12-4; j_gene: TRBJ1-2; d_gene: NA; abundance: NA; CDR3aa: CASSSTGHYGYTF; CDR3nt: TGTGCCAGCAGTTCAACAGGGCACTATGGCTACACCTTC
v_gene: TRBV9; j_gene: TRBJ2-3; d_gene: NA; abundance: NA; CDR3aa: CASSSRQSTDTQYF; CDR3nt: TGTGCCAGCAGCTCTCGACAGAGCACAGATACGCAGTATTTT
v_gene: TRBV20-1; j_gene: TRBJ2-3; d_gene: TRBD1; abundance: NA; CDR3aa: CSASRGRRGDTQYF; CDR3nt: TGCAGTGCTAGTAGGGGGCGCCGGGGAGATACGCAGTATTTT
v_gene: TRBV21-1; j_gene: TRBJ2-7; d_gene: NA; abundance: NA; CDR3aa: CASSSLGQQYF; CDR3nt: TGTGCCAGCAGCTCCCTCGGGCAGCAGTACTTC
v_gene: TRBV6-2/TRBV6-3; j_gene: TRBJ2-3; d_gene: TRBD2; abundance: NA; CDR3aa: CASSYSTSGETDTQYF; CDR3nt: TGTGCCAGCAGTTATTCTACTAGCGGGGAGACAGATACGCAGTATTTT
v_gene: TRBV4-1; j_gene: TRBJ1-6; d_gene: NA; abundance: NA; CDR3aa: CASSQDPGPGSPLHF; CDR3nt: TGCGCCAGCAGCCAAGATCCGGGCCCAGGTTCACCCCTCCACTTT
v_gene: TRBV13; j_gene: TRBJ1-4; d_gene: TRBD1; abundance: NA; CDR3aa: CASRPPTGQGDEKLFF; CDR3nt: TGTGCCAGCAGACCACCTACGGGACAGGGCGATGAAAAACTGTTTTTT
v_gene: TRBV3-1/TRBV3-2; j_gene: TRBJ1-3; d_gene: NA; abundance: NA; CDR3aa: CASSQGGTGNTIYF; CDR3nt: TGTGCCAGCAGCCAAGGGGGTACTGGAAACACCATATATTTT